This T cell receptor beta chain was obtained from a study of blood T cell repertoires in COVID-19. Across the study: Both acute and convalescent COVID-19 samples were obtained from the United States, Italy and Spain. PBMCs, B-cell-depleted T cells, or T cells were the source of the cDNA or gDNA that made up the material.

Per the original data handling: Reference gene primer amplification gave estimated nucleated cell counts. Method: immunoSEQ multiplex PCR; TCRdb's copy keeps in-frame clones and lacks some. V, J and clone size are taken as reported in that table, and D and trimming were inferred from the DNA itself. This table has 200,000 to 300,000 clones, 65% to 90% appearing once. The clonotype was recovered from a man aged 30 to 45 with active or convalescent COVID-19. The sequenced sample was peripheral blood.

DNA for the CDR3: TGTGCCAGCATTCAGACTAGCGGGGGTCAAGAGCAGTTCTTC. Protein sequence: CASIQTSGGQEQFF. The chain employs TRBV27 and TRBJ2-1; 12 positions match TRBD2. CDR3 size: 14 residues. The germline CDR1 and CDR2 sequences are MNHEY and SMNVEV (reference sequence). V shed 7 bases and J 10 bases; nucleotides not matched to a gene: 8.